The rows below give T cell receptor beta chains drawn from one sample of a study of Graves' ophthalmopathy and Graves' hyperthyroidism. TCRdb reanalysed the multiplex PCR reads using MiXCR and keeps one entry per CDR3 protein. The sample records 1 million to 1.3 million distinct CDR3 sequences, approximately 35% being singletons. Sequenced material: peripheral blood or thyroid tissue (not recorded which). The receptor set was obtained from an adult man with Graves' hyperthyroidism. Both conserved end residues are part of each CDR3. The D gene is left open where the match is weak. Clone size, where shown, is once, few, many, or a class for clones that have expanded.

size	V	D	J	DNA	CDR3
NA	TRBV12-3/TRBV12-4	NA	TRBJ1-6	TGTGCCAGCAGTTTAGCCCGCACCGGGTCACCCCTCCACTTT	CASSLARTGSPLHF
few	TRBV20-1	NA	TRBJ2-7	TGCAGTGCTAGAGCCATCATCTCCGCCTACGAGCAGTACTTC	CSARAIISAYEQYF
NA	TRBV4-2	NA	TRBJ2-5	TGTGCCAGCAGCCCCCGACTAGATACACAAGAGACCCAGTACTTC	CASSPRLDTQETQYF
NA	TRBV4-1	NA	TRBJ2-7	TGCGCCAGCAGCCAAGAGGTTGTCGGGAGTACATTATCCTACGAGCAGTACTTC	CASSQEVVGSTLSYEQYF
NA	TRBV14	NA	TRBJ2-7	TGTGCCAGCAGCCCAAGGACGGGGCGAATACTTAGGCAGTACTTC	CASSPRTGRILRQYF
many	TRBV2	TRBD2	TRBJ2-3	TGTGCCAGCAGCGAGACTAGCGGACGCACAGATACGCAGTATTTT	CASSETSGRTDTQYF
many	TRBV5-1	NA	TRBJ2-2	TGTGCCAGCAGCTTCAACACCGGGGAGCTGTTTTTT	CASSFNTGELFF
many	TRBV5-6	NA	TRBJ1-5	TGTGCCAGCAGCTTGTCGGCAGCACATACCTCGGCCCAGCATTTT	CASSLSAAHTSAQHF
many	TRBV7-9	NA	TRBJ1-4	TGTGCCAGCAGCCCCCGACAGAGTGAAAAACTGTTTTTT	CASSPRQSEKLFF
NA	TRBV30	NA	TRBJ1-6	TGTGCCTGGAGCAGTACAGACTATAATTCACCCCTCCACTTT	CAWSSTDYNSPLHF
NA	TRBV20-1	TRBD2	TRBJ2-7	TGCAGTGCTCCCCCCTTTAGCGGGGACTACGAGCAGTACTTC	CSAPPFSGDYEQYF
many	TRBV5-1	NA	TRBJ1-2	TGCGCCAGCAGCTTGCTACAGGGCTATGGCTACACCTTC	CASSLLQGYGYTF
many	TRBV20-1	NA	TRBJ2-5	TGCAGTGCTACCGGACCCTGGGAAGAGACCCAGTACTTC	CSATGPWEETQYF
NA	TRBV5-1	TRBD2	TRBJ2-5	TGCGCCAGCAGCTGGGGACTAGCGGACCAAGAGACCCAGTACTTC	CASSWGLADQETQYF
NA	TRBV10-3	NA	TRBJ2-5	TGTGCCAGCCCCAAGTCATTGAGACAGCACCAAGAGACCCAGTACTTC	CASPKSLRQHQETQYF
NA	TRBV7-3	NA	TRBJ2-6	TGTGCCAGCAGTCAATATGGGGCCAACGTCCTGACTTTC	CASSQYGANVLTF
many	TRBV7-6	NA	TRBJ2-7	TGTGCCAGCAGCCCCGGACAGCGGGAGCAGTACTTC	CASSPGQREQYF
few	TRBV19	NA	TRBJ2-3	TGTGCCAGTAGGAACCTCCCTCTTGGGGACACAGATACGCAGTATTTT	CASRNLPLGDTDTQYF
many	TRBV7-9	NA	TRBJ2-7	TGTGCCAGCGGAAAATGGGAGCTCCCCTACGAGCAGTACTTC	CASGKWELPYEQYF
NA	TRBV10-3	TRBD2	TRBJ2-7	TGTGCCATCAGCCCGACTAGCGGGGGGGCAGGACCCTACGAGCAGTACTTC	CAISPTSGGAGPYEQYF
many	TRBV15	NA	TRBJ2-2	TGTGCCACCAGCAGTTCCTGGGCAGCAAGGGGGAACACCGGGGAGCTGTTTTTT	CATSSSWAARGNTGELFF
few	TRBV6-5	TRBD1	TRBJ1-5	TGTGCCAGCAGTTACGCAGGGGGCACTCAGCCCCAGCATTTT	CASSYAGGTQPQHF
NA	TRBV10-1	TRBD1	TRBJ1-2	TGCGCCAGCAGTGGCCGACAGGGAGACTATGGCTACACCTTC	CASSGRQGDYGYTF
NA	TRBV19	NA	TRBJ1-1	TGTGCCAGTAGTCTAACCCGGGAGACCAACAATGAGCAGTTCTTT	CASSLTRETNNEQFF
NA	TRBV19	NA	TRBJ2-7	TGTGCCAGTAGTATGACTTATGACCAGGGAGAGCAGTACTTC	CASSMTYDQGEQYF
many	TRBV19	TRBD1	TRBJ1-5	TGTGCCAGTAGTATGTCCGGGACAGCTAATCAGCCCCAGCATTTT	CASSMSGTANQPQHF
NA	TRBV7-9	TRBD1	TRBJ1-3	TGTGCCAGCAGCCAGACAGGGACAAAAGGAAACACCATATATTTT	CASSQTGTKGNTIYF